The 26 T cell receptor beta chains below all came from one sample that was sequenced in a study of blood T cell repertoires in COVID-19. Here immunoSEQ multiplex PCR was the method, and the copy in TCRdb shows in-frame clones only, minus some. Among some 220,000 clones listed, 85% were seen once. Specimen: peripheral blood. The source of these receptors is a woman between 70 and 85 years old with COVID-19, enrolled during active disease.

This clone was observed a handful of times. The gene calls are TRBV2 and TRBJ2-1, with 11 bases matching TRBD1. The CDR3 extends over 14 amino acids. V shed 7 bases and J 8 bases; nucleotides not matched to a gene: 7. The germline gives CDR1 SNHLY, CDR2 FYNNEI. The CDR3 protein is CASKGQGGMDEQFF. In DNA, the CDR3 is TGTGCCAGCAAGGGACAGGGGGGTATGGATGAGCAGTTCTTC.

This chain connects TRBV6-5 to TRBJ2-4; the D gene is possibly TRBD1 (5 bases). The V end lost 6 bases, the J end lost 7 bases, and 16 bases lay between the germline ends. The CDR3 has 14 residues. Germline V gene lookup returns CDR1 MNHEY and CDR2 SVGAGI. The CDR3 sequence is CASSPPGQGNIQYF. The CDR3 DNA reads as TGTGCCAGCAGCCCACCTGGGCAGGGCAACATTCAGTACTTC.

The gene calls are TRBV21-1 and TRBJ1-5; the table calls TRBD1, which could not be checked here. TRBV21-1 is reported as a pseudogene. The CDR3 spans 14 residues. CDR3 region: CARTGQGSNQPQHF. DNA of the CDR3: TGTGCCAGAACGGGACAGGGAAGCAATCAGCCCCAGCATTTT.

The rearrangement links TRBV29-1 to TRBJ1-1; 8 bases fit TRBD1. Germline lookup yields CDR1 SQVTM and CDR2 ANQGSEA. Germline trimming cut 6 bases from V and 3 bases from J; bases unmatched to any gene: 3. The CDR3 length is 12 residues. CDR3: CSVRTGYTEAFF. CDR3 bases: TGCAGCGTCCGGACAGGGTACACTGAAGCTTTCTTT.

This clone appeared once. The chain recombines TRBV10-3 with TRBJ1-6; 7 bases fit TRBD1. Germline values: CDR1 ENHRY, CDR2 SYGVKD. With V trimmed by 0 bases and J by 3 bases, 5 bases remained unmatched. CDR3 length equals 17 residues. CDR3 DNA: TGTGCCATCAGTGAGTCCACAGGGGACCTCTATAATTCACCCCTCCACTTT. This encodes CAISESTGDLYNSPLHF.

This clone was seen just once. The chain is built from TRBV24-1 and TRBJ1-2, with 8 bases matching TRBD1. The CDR3 loop spans 16 amino acids. The germline V gene encodes CDR1 KGHDR and CDR2 SFDVKD. V shed 4 bases and J 4 bases; nucleotides not matched to a gene: 10. CDR3 amino acids: CATSEGGQVYGYGYTF. In nucleotides, the CDR3 is TGTGCCACCAGTGAAGGGGGACAGGTCTATGGCTATGGCTACACCTTC.

Written as DNA, the CDR3 is TGCGCCAGCAGCTTGGCCGGGGACTACAATCAGCCCCAGCATTTT. Translation gives CASSLAGDYNQPQHF. The chain couples TRBV5-1 to TRBJ1-5; perhaps TRBD1 as D (5 bases). Germline lookup yields CDR1 SGHRS and CDR2 YFSETQ. Trimming cost V 0 bases and J 3 bases, with 10 bases left between them. This CDR3 is 15 amino acids long.

The count of this clone is one. The chain carries TRBV6-5 and TRBJ2-5; TRBD1 agrees at 8 bases. Per the germline V gene, CDR1 is MNHEY and CDR2 is SVGAGI. This CDR3 has 14 residues. V lost 7 bases and J lost 4; bases outside the gene matches: 8. CDR3 loop: CASIPDRGGETQYF. Here the CDR3 DNA reads TGTGCCAGCATCCCCGACAGGGGTGGAGAGACCCAGTACTTC.

The rearrangement links TRBV3-1 (or the pseudogene TRBV3-2) to TRBJ1-2, with 8 bases matching TRBD1. This CDR3 has 13 residues. The germline V gene encodes CDR1 LGHDT and CDR2 YNNKEL (reference sequence). V trimming: 3 bases; J trimming: 8 bases; junction bases outside the gene matches: 5. The chain's CDR3 is CASSQGQVSGYTF. In DNA, the CDR3 is TGTGCCAGCAGCCAGGGACAGGTTAGCGGCTACACCTTC.

The chain joins TRBV6-1 to TRBJ2-7, with TRBD1 matching 8 bases. V dropped 2 bases and J dropped 0; count of bases not matched to a gene: 3. Germline-derived CDR1 and CDR2 are MNHNS and SASEGT. The CDR3 length is 15 residues. DNA of the CDR3: TGTGCCAGCAGTGAACGGGGGACAGGCTCCTACGAGCAGTACTTC. Amino acid sequence: CASSERGTGSYEQYF.

V gene TRBV6-5 combines with J gene TRBJ1-5; the D gene is possibly TRBD1 (5 bases). The germline gives CDR1 MNHEY, CDR2 SVGAGI. V lost 6 bases and J 7 bases, leaving 13 bases between the germline ends. The CDR3 is 13 residues long. The CDR3 DNA reads as TGTGCCAGCAGCGGAGGGGTGAGCCAGCCCCAGCATTTT. It specifies CASSGGVSQPQHF.

J is TRBJ1-5 and V is TRBV30; D remains unclear. Germline CDR1 and CDR2: GTSNPN and SVGIG (reference sequence). V lost 0 bases and J lost 6, with 9 bases in between. The CDR3 has 13 residues. This CDR3 is CAWSVRGGQPQHF. CDR3 nucleotides: TGTGCCTGGAGTGTACGAGGCGGTCAGCCCCAGCATTTT.

This clone has just one count. The V call is TRBV5-1, the J call TRBJ2-3; D may be TRBD1 (6 bases). The CDR3 runs 16 residues. CDR1 and CDR2 (germline): SGHRS, YFSETQ. Trimming shortened V by 4 bases and J by 0 bases, and 15 bases separated the two germline ends. The CDR3 coding sequence is TGCGCCAGCAGCGGATTAGGGGGATCAAGCACAGATACGCAGTATTTT. Translation gives CASSGLGGSSTDTQYF. The full variable domain, with the rest looked up from reference TRBV5-1 and TRBJ2-3, is KAGVTQTPRYLIKTRGQQVTLSCSPISGHRSVSWYQQTPGQGLQFLFEYFSETQRNKGNFPGRFSGRQFSNSRSEMNVSTLELGDSALYLCASSGLGGSSTDTQYFGPGTRLTVL.

The chain employs TRBV7-2 and TRBJ1-2; D perhaps matches TRBD1 (5 bases). The CDR3 contains 14 residues. Trimming removed 5 bases at V and 5 bases at J, with 15 bases between. Germline loops: CDR1 SGHTA, CDR2 FQGNSA. CDR3 in DNA: TGTGCCAGCAGCCCTAGTGGGGGGAAGTATGGCTACACCTTC. Translated, it gives CASSPSGGKYGYTF.

V gene TRBV4-3 combines with J gene TRBJ2-7, with D hard to call. The CDR3 runs 13 residues. The V and J ends lost 0 bases and 5 bases respectively, with 8 bases between them. The V gene's germline CDR1 is LGHNA and CDR2 YSLEER. CDR3 loop: CASSQDWAHEQYF. In DNA form, the CDR3 reads TGCGCCAGCAGCCAAGATTGGGCCCACGAGCAGTACTTC.

The chain uses TRBV11-2 and TRBJ2-7, with a weak D call TRBD2 (5 bases). The CDR3 totals 16 residues. From germline, CDR1 is SGHAT and CDR2 FQNNGV. The V and J ends lost 2 bases and 6 bases respectively, with 20 bases between them. CDR3: CASSLQSGRPGIEQYF. CDR3 in DNA: TGTGCCAGCAGCTTACAGAGTGGACGTCCGGGGATCGAGCAGTACTTC.

V is TRBV19 and J is TRBJ2-5; D perhaps matches TRBD1 (5 bases). This CDR3 region has 15 residues. With 3 bases removed from V and 5 bases from J, the gap between germline ends came to 16 bases. Germline CDR1 reads LNHDA; CDR2 reads SQIVND (reference sequence). CDR3 nucleotide sequence: TGTGCCAGTAGTATTATGGCAAACCCAGGGGAGACCCAGTACTTC. Translated, it gives CASSIMANPGETQYF.

This clone was observed a handful of times. J is TRBJ2-7 and V is TRBV2; perhaps TRBD2 as D (6 bases). This CDR3 has 14 residues. Germline-derived CDR1 and CDR2 are SNHLY and FYNNEI. With 4 bases removed from V and 1 base from J, the gap between germline ends came to 11 bases. CDR3 DNA: TGTGCCAGCAGTGTTCGGGACTCTTCCTACGAGCAGTACTTC. The encoded protein is CASSVRDSSYEQYF.

The chain is built from TRBV30 and TRBJ2-3; 8 bases agree with TRBD1. Trimming cost V 3 bases and J 3 bases; bases outside gene matches: 14. Per germline, CDR1 GTSNPN and CDR2 SVGIG (reference sequence). This CDR3 is 17 amino acids long. CDR3 sequence (DNA): TGTGCCTGGAGAGGGGGGCGGGCGCAGGGGGCGACAGATACGCAGTATTTT. Translation: CAWRGGRAQGATDTQYF.

The chain couples TRBV11-2 to TRBJ2-1; TRBD2 aligns across 9 bases. Germline CDR1 is SGHAT and CDR2 is FQNNGV. Trimming took 8 bases from V and 3 from J; bases not matched to a gene: 5. This CDR3 is 14 amino acids long. This CDR3 reads CASALAGYYNEQFF. In DNA form, the CDR3 reads TGTGCCAGCGCTCTAGCGGGGTACTACAATGAGCAGTTCTTC.

The chain combines TRBV7-2 with TRBJ2-5, with 7 bases lining up with TRBD2. The CDR3 covers 16 residues. The germline V gene encodes CDR1 SGHTA and CDR2 FQGNSA. J was trimmed by 7 bases and V by 4 bases; bases with no gene match: 15. The CDR3 loop reads CASSSLSGEPFGTQYF. The DNA for the CDR3 is TGTGCCAGCAGCTCCCTAAGCGGGGAGCCTTTTGGGACCCAGTACTTC. Filled out from reference TRBV7-2 and TRBJ2-5, the complete variable domain reads GAGVSQSPSNKVTEKGKDVELRCDPISGHTALYWYRQSLGQGLEFLIYFQGNSAPDKSGLPSDRFSAERTGGSVSTLTIQRTQQEDSAVYLCASSSLSGEPFGTQYFGPGTRLLVL.

The V and J genes are TRBV6-2 or TRBV6-3 and TRBJ2-3; 7 bases map to TRBD2. V lost 4 bases and J lost 2; bases outside the gene matches: 15. This CDR3 region has 18 residues. Germline CDR1 and CDR2: MNHEY and SVGEGT. This chain's CDR3 is CASSFSRVGRGNTDTQYF. The CDR3 DNA is TGTGCCAGCAGTTTCTCTCGCGTTGGGCGGGGGAACACAGATACGCAGTATTTT.

This chain joins TRBV5-5 and TRBJ2-7; 7 bases map to TRBD1. CDR3 length: 15 residues. CDR1 is SGHKS, CDR2 YYEKEE, per germline (reference sequence). V lost 3 bases to trimming and J lost 3 bases; unmatched junction nucleotides: 9. As DNA, the CDR3 is TGTGCCAGCAGCTCTACCCACAGGGGACACTACGAGCAGTACTTC. This encodes CASSSTHRGHYEQYF.

The gene calls are TRBV2 and TRBJ1-1; 11 bases are shared with TRBD1. The length of the CDR3 is 16 residues. The trim removed 7 bases at V and 1 base at J, leaving 8 bases unmatched. In germline, CDR1 is SNHLY, CDR2 FYNNEI. This CDR3 is CASKDRGRIGNTEAFF. CDR3 DNA: TGTGCCAGCAAGGACAGGGGGCGCATTGGGAACACTGAAGCTTTCTTT.

V gene TRBV24-1 combines with J gene TRBJ2-7; TRBD1 agrees at 11 bases. The J segment lost 4 bases and the V segment lost 7 bases, leaving 5 bases of the junction unmatched. Germline-derived CDR1 and CDR2 are KGHDR and SFDVKD. The CDR3 consists of 14 residues. The CDR3 sequence is CATSGTGGEYEQYF. As DNA, the CDR3 is TGTGCCACCAGCGGGACAGGGGGTGAATACGAGCAGTACTTC.

This clone was counted a single time. This chain joins TRBV2 and TRBJ2-3, with D unclear. Germline-derived CDR1 and CDR2 are SNHLY and FYNNEI. CDR3 size: 12 residues. With 5 bases removed from V and 2 bases from J, the gap between germline ends came to 5 bases. The CDR3 DNA reads TGTGCCAGCAGTTCTTTCACAGATACGCAGTATTTT. This translates into CASSSFTDTQYF.